The rows below give T cell receptor beta chains drawn from one sample of a study of blood T cell repertoires in COVID-19. Using immunoSEQ multiplex PCR, the repertoire was profiled, and TCRdb retains in-frame clones only, with some absent. The sample lists around 100,000 clones, 70% to 90% occurring once. Source material: peripheral blood. The receptor set was obtained from a man aged 50-59 years with active or convalescent COVID-19. Both conserved end residues are part of each CDR3. The D gene is left open where the match is weak. The size field is filled for only some rows; it gives once, few, many or a size class.

D gene	clone size	V gene	J gene	CDR3 DNA	CDR3 protein
.	once	TRBV18	TRBJ2-7	TGTGCCAGCTCATCCATCGGCGAGCAGTACTTC	CASSSIGEQYF
.	.	TRBV7-2	TRBJ2-1	TGTGCCAGCAGCTTGAAGCGGAACTACAATGAGCAGTTCTTC	CASSLKRNYNEQFF
.	few	TRBV7-9	TRBJ2-2	TGTGCCAGCAGCCCGGACAGCGGGGAGCTGTTTTTT	CASSPDSGELFF
TRBD2	.	TRBV30	TRBJ2-2	TGTGCCGCCCGACTAGCGGGAATTTCCGGGGAGCTGTTTTTT	CAARLAGISGELFF
.	.	TRBV24-1	TRBJ1-4	TGTGCCACCAGTGATCCTCGGGAGGGGCCGTCTGAAAAACTGTTTTTT	CATSDPREGPSEKLFF
.	.	TRBV7-8	TRBJ1-2	TGTGCCAGCAGCTTAGACGAGAACTATGGCTACACCTTC	CASSLDENYGYTF
TRBD2	.	TRBV24-1	TRBJ2-1	TGTGCCACCAGTGACCCTAGCGGGGGGGGCTATGAGCAGTTCTTC	CATSDPSGGGYEQFF
TRBD1	.	TRBV3-1/TRBV3-2	TRBJ2-3	TGTGCCAGCAGCCAACCTCGGACAGGAGATACGCAGTATTTT	CASSQPRTGDTQYF
.	once	TRBV7-3	TRBJ2-4	TGTGCCAGCAGCGCAGAACAGGGTTCAGGCATTCAGTACTTC	CASSAEQGSGIQYF
TRBD1	.	TRBV6-5	TRBJ1-4	TGTGCCAGCAGTTACGACAGGGGGCGGGATGAAAAACTGTTTTTT	CASSYDRGRDEKLFF
TRBD1	.	TRBV30	TRBJ1-2	TGTGCCTGGAGTGCCATGGGGACAGGGGTTGGCTACACCTTC	CAWSAMGTGVGYTF
.	.	TRBV5-1	TRBJ2-2	TGCGCCAGCAGCTTGTTGGGGGCGCGGGACACCGGGGAGCTGTTTTTT	CASSLLGARDTGELFF
.	.	TRBV30	TRBJ2-3	TGTGCCTGGAATCGGGGGGCTGTAACAGATACGCAGTATTTT	CAWNRGAVTDTQYF
TRBD2	.	TRBV27	TRBJ2-7	TGTGCCAGCAGTCCCTTAGCGGGCGCAAGCTACGAGCAGTACTTC	CASSPLAGASYEQYF
TRBD1	.	TRBV18	TRBJ1-1	TGTGCCAGCTCAGGGACAGTGAACACTGAAGCTTTCTTT	CASSGTVNTEAFF
.	.	TRBV25-1	TRBJ1-4	TGTGCCAGCAGTGATCCTCGACAGTCTAATGAAAAACTGTTTTTT	CASSDPRQSNEKLFF
.	.	TRBV5-4	TRBJ2-2	TGTGCCAGCAGCTCTGGCAGGGGCGCAAACACCGGGGAGCTGTTTTTT	CASSSGRGANTGELFF
.	.	TRBV10-1	TRBJ2-1	TGCGCCAGCAGTGAGTCCCCGGCCTACAATGAGCAGTTCTTC	CASSESPAYNEQFF
TRBD2	.	TRBV4-2	TRBJ2-7	TGTGCCAGCAGACCGGGGACTAGCGGGAGATACGAGCAGTACTTC	CASRPGTSGRYEQYF
.	.	TRBV10-3	TRBJ1-6	TGTGCCATCAGTGAGTCGGTGCAGGGGCCTTCCTTCTCAACCCTCCACTTT	CAISESVQGPSFSTLHF
TRBD1	.	TRBV10-3	TRBJ1-5	TGTGCCATCAGTACAACAGGGGGCAATCAGCCCCAGCATTTT	CAISTTGGNQPQHF
.	once	TRBV2	TRBJ2-7	TGTGCCAGCACAACAGGACAATCCTACGAGCAGTACTTC	CASTTGQSYEQYF
.	.	TRBV7-9	TRBJ1-2	TGTGCCAGCAGCTTACGCAGGGCAGAAGGCTACACCTTC	CASSLRRAEGYTF
.	few	TRBV5-1	TRBJ2-1	TGCGCCAGCAGCTTCCCCGGGACTCTTAGCAGTAGTGAGCAGTTCTTC	CASSFPGTLSSSEQFF
TRBD1	.	TRBV6-5	TRBJ1-3	TGTGCCAGCAGTCAGGGACAGCGGAGCACCATATATTTT	CASSQGQRSTIYF
.	.	TRBV19	TRBJ1-1	TGTGCCACCCGGGACTACAACACTGAAGCTTTCTTT	CATRDYNTEAFF
.	few	TRBV21-1	TRBJ2-2	TGTGCCAGCAGAGTCGGGACTAGAGGCGGGGAGCTGTTTTTT	CASRVGTRGGELFF
TRBD1	.	TRBV18	TRBJ2-1	TGTGCCAGCTCACCACCCCCGGGACAGGGTTTTTTGGATGAGCAGTTCTTC	CASSPPPGQGFLDEQFF
.	once	TRBV4-2	TRBJ1-4	TGTGCCAGCAGCCAAAACACAGGGATGGAGGAAAAACTGTTTTTT	CASSQNTGMEEKLFF
TRBD1	.	TRBV30	TRBJ2-5	TGTGCCTGGACCCTATCAACAGGGGTTACGGAGACCCAGTACTTC	CAWTLSTGVTETQYF
.	.	TRBV11-2	TRBJ1-5	TGTGCCAGCAGCTTAAATGGGGCAACCAATCAGCCCCAGCATTTT	CASSLNGATNQPQHF
.	.	TRBV19	TRBJ1-6	TGTGCCAGTAGTTTTACGGGGTCACCCCTCCACTTT	CASSFTGSPLHF
TRBD2	once	TRBV3-1/TRBV3-2	TRBJ2-3	TGTGCCAGCAGCCCAACGGGACTAGCGGGAGCTACGCAGTATTTT	CASSPTGLAGATQYF
.	few	TRBV14	TRBJ2-3	TGTGCCAGCAGCCAGTCGACTAACCCGTACCTCACAGATACGCAGTATTTT	CASSQSTNPYLTDTQYF
TRBD2	.	TRBV12-3/TRBV12-4	TRBJ2-2	TGTGCCGTAGGACTAGATAACACCGGGGAGCTGTTTTTT	CAVGLDNTGELFF
.	.	TRBV19	TRBJ1-2	TGTGCTACCCTCCAGGGCCCCTTATGGGGCTACACCTTC	CATLQGPLWGYTF
TRBD1	.	TRBV27	TRBJ2-7	TGTGCCAGCAGTTTATCGATTAGACAGGGGACCTACGAGCAGTACTTC	CASSLSIRQGTYEQYF
.	.	TRBV3-1/TRBV3-2	TRBJ2-7	TGTGCCAGCAGCCGGGCTTCCTACGAGCAGTACTTC	CASSRASYEQYF
TRBD1	.	TRBV19	TRBJ1-2	TGTGCCAGTACAGATTGGACAGGGAGTAACTATGGCTACACCTTC	CASTDWTGSNYGYTF
.	.	TRBV11-2	TRBJ1-2	TGTGCCAGCAGCCCTGGGGGGGAGGGCGGTGGCTACACCTTC	CASSPGGEGGGYTF